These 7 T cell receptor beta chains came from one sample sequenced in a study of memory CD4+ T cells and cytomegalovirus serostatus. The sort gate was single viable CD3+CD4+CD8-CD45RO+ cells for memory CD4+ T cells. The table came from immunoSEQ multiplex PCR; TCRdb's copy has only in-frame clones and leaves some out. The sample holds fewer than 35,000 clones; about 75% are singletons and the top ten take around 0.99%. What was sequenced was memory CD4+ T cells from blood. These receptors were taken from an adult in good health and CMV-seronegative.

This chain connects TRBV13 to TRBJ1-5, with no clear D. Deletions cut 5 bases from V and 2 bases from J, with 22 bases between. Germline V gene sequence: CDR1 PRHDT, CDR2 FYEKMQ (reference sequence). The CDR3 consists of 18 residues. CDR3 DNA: TGTGCCAGCAGCAGACGCCGTTTCGGTAGGGCCGGCAATCAGCCCCAGCATTTT. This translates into CASSRRRFGRAGNQPQHF. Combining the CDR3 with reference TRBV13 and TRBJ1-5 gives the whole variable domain AAGVIQSPRHLIKEKRETATLKCYPIPRHDTVYWYQQGPGQDPQFLISFYEKMQSDKGSIPDRFSAQQFSDYHSELNMSSLELGDSALYFCASSRRRFGRAGNQPQHFGDGTRLSIL.

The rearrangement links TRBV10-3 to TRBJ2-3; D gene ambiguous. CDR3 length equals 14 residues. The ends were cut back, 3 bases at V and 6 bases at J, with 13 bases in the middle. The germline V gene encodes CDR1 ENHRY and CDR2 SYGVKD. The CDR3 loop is CAISDDRPWDTQYF. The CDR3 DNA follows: TGTGCCATCAGTGACGACCGTCCGTGGGATACGCAGTATTTT.

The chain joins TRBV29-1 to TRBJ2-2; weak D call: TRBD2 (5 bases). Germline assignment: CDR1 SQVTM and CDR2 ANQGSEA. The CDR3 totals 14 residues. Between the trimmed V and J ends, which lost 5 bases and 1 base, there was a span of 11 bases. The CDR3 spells CSVSGKMNTGELFF. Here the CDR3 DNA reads TGCAGCGTTTCCGGGAAGATGAACACCGGGGAGCTGTTTTTT.

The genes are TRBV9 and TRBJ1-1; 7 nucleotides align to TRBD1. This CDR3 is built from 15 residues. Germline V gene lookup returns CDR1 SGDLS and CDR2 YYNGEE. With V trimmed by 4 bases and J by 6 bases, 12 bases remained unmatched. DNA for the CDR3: TGTGCCAGCAGCCAAACCCAGGGGGTAAGCTCTGAAGCTTTCTTT. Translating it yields CASSQTQGVSSEAFF. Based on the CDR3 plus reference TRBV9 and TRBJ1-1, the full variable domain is DSGVTQTPKHLITATGQRVTLRCSPRSGDLSVYWYQQSLDQGLQFLIQYYNGEERAKGNILERFSAQQFPDLHSELNLSSLELGDSALYFCASSQTQGVSSEAFFGQGTRLTVV.

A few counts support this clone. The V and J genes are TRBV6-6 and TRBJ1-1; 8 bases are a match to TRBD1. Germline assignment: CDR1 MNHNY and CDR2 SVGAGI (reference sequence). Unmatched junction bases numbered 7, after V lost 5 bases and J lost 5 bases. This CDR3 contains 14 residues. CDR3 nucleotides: TGTGCCAGCAGTGGCACAGGGGGGAGGACTGAAGCTTTCTTT. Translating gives CASSGTGGRTEAFF.

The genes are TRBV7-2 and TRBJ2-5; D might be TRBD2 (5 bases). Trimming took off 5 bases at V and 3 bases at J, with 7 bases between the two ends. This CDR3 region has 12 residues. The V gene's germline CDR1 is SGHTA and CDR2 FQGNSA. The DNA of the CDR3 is TGTGCCAGCAGCCAGAGGGAAGAGACCCAGTACTTC. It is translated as CASSQREETQYF.

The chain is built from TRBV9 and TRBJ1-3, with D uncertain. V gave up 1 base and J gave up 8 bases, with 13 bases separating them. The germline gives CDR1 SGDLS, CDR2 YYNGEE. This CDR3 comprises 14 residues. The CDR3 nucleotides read TGTGCCAGCAGCGTAAATACAGCCGGGGACACCATATATTTT. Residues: CASSVNTAGDTIYF.